Listed below are T cell receptor beta chains from one sample, sequenced in a study of shared clonotypes between healthy human individuals. The repertoire was sequenced with immunoSEQ multiplex PCR; TCRdb's copy has only in-frame clones and lacks some. The data hold about 1 million clones, with about 70% observed a single time. Material: memory CD4+ T cells sorted from blood. Every receptor here comes from a man younger than 30 in good health. CDR3s include the opening cysteine and the closing phenylalanine or tryptophan. Each record gives: J gene, D gene, V gene, clone size, CDR3 DNA, CDR3 protein. The D gene is left open where the match is weak. The size field is filled for only some rows; it gives once, few, many or a size class.

TRBJ2-2,-,TRBV6-1,-,TGTGCCAGCAGTGAAGATACTAGCCGGACCGGGGAGCTGTTTTTT,CASSEDTSRTGELFF
TRBJ2-7,TRBD2,TRBV5-1,-,TGCGCCAGCAGCCCGGACGCTAGCGGGATGTTCTACGAGCAGTACTTC,CASSPDASGMFYEQYF
TRBJ2-7,TRBD2,TRBV10-3,-,TGTGCCATCAGGACTGAGCGGGAGATGGACGAGCAGTACTTC,CAIRTEREMDEQYF
TRBJ2-1,-,TRBV9,once,TGTGCCAGCAGCCAGGGCGGGTTCGGTCCCAGCTCCTACAATGAGCAGTTCTTC,CASSQGGFGPSSYNEQFF
TRBJ2-1,-,TRBV4-3,-,TGCGCCAGCAGCCAAGTCGGGAGCAGCAAGAACAATGAGCAGTTCTTC,CASSQVGSSKNNEQFF
TRBJ2-2,-,TRBV6-6,-,TGTGCCAGCAGAACGGGACTGCGGAACACCGGGGAGCTGTTTTTT,CASRTGLRNTGELFF
TRBJ2-3,-,TRBV5-1,-,TGCGCCAGCACCAGTACAGATACGCAGTATTTT,CASTSTDTQYF
TRBJ1-2,-,TRBV10-3,-,TGTGCCATCAGTGAGAGTGGAGGGTTCGACTATGGCTACACCTTC,CAISESGGFDYGYTF
TRBJ2-3,-,TRBV7-8,-,TGTGCCAGCTCTATCCCCCGGGGTAGCGGGACAGGAGATACGCAGTATTTT,CASSIPRGSGTGDTQYF
TRBJ2-1,-,TRBV5-5,-,TGTGCCAGCAGCTTGGGTATAAGCTCCTACAATGAGCAGTTCTTC,CASSLGISSYNEQFF
TRBJ2-7,-,TRBV7-8,-,TGTGCCAGCAGCGGTACCGGGACATACTACGAGCAGTACTTC,CASSGTGTYYEQYF